These 17 T cell receptor beta chains share one sample of origin, sequenced in a study of cytomegalovirus exposure and HLA in healthy donors. PCR used 60 Vbeta primers and 13 Jbeta primers. The table came from immunoSEQ multiplex PCR; TCRdb's copy has only in-frame clones and leaves some out. This sample yields 100,000 to 150,000 clones, of which around 78% are seen a single time; about 1.8% belongs to the top ten. The sample consisted of PBMCs. The receptor source for this set is a woman aged 45-59 years in good health and CMV-seronegative.

There are a few counts of this clone. The chain employs TRBV11-1 and TRBJ2-2, with D perhaps TRBD1 (6 bases). The CDR3 runs 17 residues. The germline CDR1 and CDR2 sequences are SGHAT and FQDESV (reference sequence). Between the trimmed V and J ends, which lost 6 bases and 0 bases, there was a span of 17 bases. Written as DNA, the CDR3 is TGTGCCAGCAGGGACGACAGGCCCGGCGCGAACACCGGGGAGCTGTTTTTT. Its protein is CASRDDRPGANTGELFF.

V is TRBV6-1 and J is TRBJ2-7, with 7 positions matching TRBD1. This CDR3 has 14 amino acids. From germline, CDR1 is MNHNS and CDR2 SASEGT. After removal of 0 bases from V and 3 bases from J, the junction contained 2 bases not matched to a gene. In nucleotides, the CDR3 is TGTGCCAGCAGTGAAGCTGGACAGGTCTACGAGCAGTACTTC. It encodes CASSEAGQVYEQYF.

The chain links TRBV28 to TRBJ1-2; D gene unclear. Germline CDR1 MDHEN, CDR2 SYDVKM. V lost 3 bases and J lost 13, with 15 bases in between. This CDR3 spans 12 amino acids. This CDR3 reads CASSLVTSRCTF. The DNA for the CDR3 is TGTGCCAGCAGTTTGGTCACCTCGAGGTGCACCTTC.

V is TRBV7-3 and J is TRBJ2-1; 7 positions match TRBD1. Germline CDR1 SGHTA, CDR2 FQGTGA. CDR3 length: 15 residues. Trimming cost V 1 base and J 4 bases; bases outside gene matches: 4. CDR3 region: CASSLNRGSYNEQFF. CDR3 nucleotides: TGTGCCAGCAGCTTAAACAGGGGTTCATACAATGAGCAGTTCTTC.

The rearrangement joins TRBV5-4 to TRBJ2-1, with D possibly being TRBD2 (6 bases). Trimming removed 6 bases from V and 9 bases from J, with 19 bases in between. Germline assignment: CDR1 SGHNT and CDR2 YYREEE (reference sequence). CDR3 length equals 14 residues. Written as DNA, the CDR3 is TGTGCCAGCACCCAGAGGAGGGAGACGAGTGAGCAGTTCTTC. Residues: CASTQRRETSEQFF.

This chain joins TRBV7-2 and TRBJ2-2; TRBD1 is a possible D gene (5 bases). V lost 5 bases and J lost 10, with 11 bases in between. This CDR3 contains 12 residues. Germline V gene data show CDR1 as SGHTA and CDR2 as FQGNSA. The CDR3 coding sequence is TGTGCCAGCAGCAAGACAGACAAGGAGCTGTTTTTT. It translates to CASSKTDKELFF. The full variable domain, in which reference TRBV7-2 and TRBJ2-2 provide the parts outside the CDR3, is GAGVSQSPSNKVTEKGKDVELRCDPISGHTALYWYRQSLGQGLEFLIYFQGNSAPDKSGLPSDRFSAERTGGSVSTLTIQRTQQEDSAVYLCASSKTDKELFFGEGSRLTVL.

The CDR3 DNA is TGTGCCAGCAGAACCGGGACAGATGGCATCGGGACCCAGTACTTC. Translation gives CASRTGTDGIGTQYF. The rearrangement joins TRBV7-9 to TRBJ2-5, with 7 bases identical to TRBD1. The V segment lost 6 bases and the J segment 7 bases; nucleotides outside the gene matches: 14. Germline CDR1 reads SEHNR; CDR2 reads FQNEAQ (reference sequence). The CDR3 extends over 15 amino acids.

The chain couples TRBV5-1 to TRBJ1-5; 9 bases align to TRBD1. Trimming removed 4 bases from V and 6 bases from J; junction bases left unmatched: 8. This CDR3 is built from 15 residues. Per germline, CDR1 SGHRS and CDR2 YFSETQ. The DNA of the CDR3 is TGCGCCAGCAGCAGGACAGGGGCAAAGGGTCAGCCCCAGCATTTT. Amino acid sequence: CASSRTGAKGQPQHF.

V is TRBV29-1 and J is TRBJ2-7; the match to TRBD1 covers 7 bases. J lost 0 bases, V lost 7 bases, and 3 bases had no gene match. CDR1 and CDR2 (germline): SQVTM, ANQGSEA. The CDR3 runs to 12 residues. DNA for the CDR3: TGCAGCGGGACAGGTGTCTCCTACGAGCAGTACTTC. This translates into CSGTGVSYEQYF.

The chain carries TRBV4-2 and TRBJ2-7, with 9 positions matching TRBD1. V was clipped by 0 bases and J by 5 bases; unmatched bases: 2. Germline V gene data show CDR1 as LGHNA and CDR2 as YNFKEQ. The CDR3 extends over 14 amino acids. DNA for the CDR3: TGTGCCAGCAGCCAAGAAACAGGGGGCGACGAGCAGTACTTC. It translates to CASSQETGGDEQYF.

The chain has TRBV5-4 and TRBJ2-7; TRBD1 aligns across 8 bases. CDR1 and CDR2 from the germline V gene are SGHNT and YYREEE (reference sequence). CDR3 length: 14 amino acids. Trimming cost V 3 bases and J 5 bases; bases outside gene matches: 7. The CDR3 DNA sequence: TGTGCCAGCAGCTACAGGACAGGGTCCCACGAGCAGTACTTC. Translated, it gives CASSYRTGSHEQYF.

The V call is TRBV2, the J call TRBJ2-5; 9 positions match TRBD1. The V segment lost 3 bases and the J segment 5 bases; nucleotides outside the gene matches: 10. Germline V CDR1 and CDR2: SNHLY, FYNNEI. There are 16 residues in the CDR3. The CDR3 spells CASSDPFQDRGETQYF. Here the CDR3 DNA reads TGTGCCAGCAGTGACCCCTTTCAGGACAGGGGCGAGACCCAGTACTTC.

This chain joins TRBV5-1 and TRBJ2-2, with 8 nucleotides matching TRBD2. Per germline, CDR1 SGHRS and CDR2 YFSETQ. Trimming removed 1 base from V and 1 base from J; junction bases left unmatched: 3. The CDR3 has 16 amino acids. CDR3 in DNA: TGCGCCAGCAGCTTGACTAGCGGTATGAACACCGGGGAGCTGTTTTTT. Protein sequence: CASSLTSGMNTGELFF.

This clone was observed a handful of times. The chain has TRBV6-5 and TRBJ1-3; 9 bases line up with TRBD1. The CDR3 loop spans 15 amino acids. The V gene's germline CDR1 is MNHEY and CDR2 SVGAGI. J lost 3 bases, V lost 6 bases, and 6 bases had no gene match. The CDR3 loop reads CASRADRGGGNTIYF. CDR3 in DNA: TGTGCCAGCAGAGCGGACAGGGGAGGTGGAAACACCATATATTTT.

The rearrangement links TRBV29-1 to TRBJ2-1; 9 nucleotides line up with TRBD1. The CDR3 has 13 residues. Germline assignment: CDR1 SQVTM and CDR2 ANQGSEA. Trimming cost V 7 bases and J 7 bases; bases outside gene matches: 8. DNA of the CDR3: TGCAGCGCCGGACAGGGGATGAGGAATGAGCAGTTCTTC. Amino acid sequence: CSAGQGMRNEQFF.

With regard to this clone: Within the sample, other DNA sequences also encode this same CDR3. The chain couples TRBV28 to TRBJ1-5; a weak D match, TRBD1 (6 bases). The CDR3 has 14 residues. Germline CDR1 reads MDHEN; CDR2 reads SYDVKM. The V end lost 7 bases, the J end lost 3 bases, and 13 bases lay between the germline ends. CDR3 sequence: CASNLQGNNQPQHF. The DNA for the CDR3 is TGTGCCAGCAACCTACAGGGTAACAATCAGCCCCAGCATTTT.

This clone was seen once. The V and J genes are TRBV11-2 and TRBJ1-4; possible D gene TRBD1, 5 bases. CDR3 size: 14 residues. Per the germline V gene, CDR1 is SGHAT and CDR2 is FQNNGV. Trimming removed 5 bases from V and 10 bases from J, with 17 bases in between. The CDR3 here is CASSPVGFQGKLFF. The CDR3 DNA follows: TGTGCCAGCAGCCCAGTCGGGTTTCAGGGAAAACTGTTTTTT. The entire variable domain, with the rest obtained from reference TRBV11-2 and TRBJ1-4, is as follows: EAGVAQSPRYKIIEKRQSVAFWCNPISGHATLYWYQQILGQGPKLLIQFQNNGVVDDSQLPKDRFSAERLKGVDSTLKIQPAKLEDSAVYLCASSPVGFQGKLFFGSGTQLSVL.